This T cell receptor beta chain was sequenced during a study of T cells in Graves' hyperthyroidism and ophthalmopathy. At the level of the study: Peripheral blood specimens were obtained at initial diagnosis, prior to any treatment.

Investigators excluded patients with uncontrolled infection, other autoimmune disease, pregnancy or lactation. Unmatched junction bases numbered 8, after V lost 5 bases and J lost 4 bases. The CDR3 covers 15 residues. Per germline, CDR1 MNHNS and CDR2 SASEGT. Study results and caveats: Through a model of 13 V-J features, ophthalmopathy was separated from stable hyperthyroidism. Peripheral blood also featured most of the thyroid clonotypes expanded above 0.001.

The source material, RNA transcripts, was used to amplify TCR beta CDR3 regions. HTBI primers drove first-round RT-PCR of the TCR CDR3. Each CDR3 protein is one row after TCRdb ran MiXCR on the multiplex PCR reads. The sample carries about 550,000 distinct CDR3 sequences, around 20% recorded once. On this clonotype itself: What it binds is unknown.

This TCR was recovered from a man younger than 35 with Graves' hyperthyroidism. V and J are TRBV6-1 and TRBJ2-7, with 10 bases aligning to TRBD2. The specimen sequenced was blood. CDR3: CASSQPGLARYEQYF. The CDR3 DNA reads TGTGCCAGCAGTCAGCCGGGACTAGCGAGGTACGAGCAGTACTTC.